The rows below give T cell receptor beta chains drawn from one sample of a study of response to subunit inactivated influenza vaccine. TCRdb recomputed calls from the RT-PCR reads with MiXCR, one row per CDR3 protein. The sample holds 550,000 to 650,000 distinct CDR3 sequences; 12% are singletons and the top ten take about a tenth. The sample was PBMCs from blood, taken on the day of vaccination. All receptors come from a man aged 50 to 60 who received an inactivated influenza vaccine. CDR3s include the opening cysteine and the closing phenylalanine or tryptophan. A D gene is named only where the DNA matches it firmly. Only part of the rows carry a size: once, few, many, or a class if the clone is expanded.

many	TRBV7-8	TRBJ1-1	NA	TGTGCCAGCGGAAAGACTATACCGAACACTGAAGCTTTCTTT	CASGKTIPNTEAFF
few	TRBV12-3/TRBV12-4	TRBJ1-5	NA	TGTGCCAGCAGTTTTTCGACGGGTTGGGGCAATCAGCCCCAGCATTTT	CASSFSTGWGNQPQHF
few	TRBV11-1	TRBJ2-1	TRBD1	TGTGCCAGCAGCCATCCGGGACAGATTTACAATGAGCAGTTCTTC	CASSHPGQIYNEQFF
few	TRBV5-1	TRBJ2-7	TRBD2	TGCGCCAGCAGCACGGGACTAGCGGGTGAGGAGCAGTACTTC	CASSTGLAGEEQYF
few	TRBV27	TRBJ2-7	NA	TGTGCCAGCAGTCTCACCCGGGACGGATGGATCTACGAGCAGTACTTC	CASSLTRDGWIYEQYF
NA	TRBV20-1	TRBJ2-3	NA	TGCAGTGCTAGCGAAGCGAGTTTCACAGATACGCAGTATTTT	CSASEASFTDTQYF
NA	TRBV14	TRBJ2-1	TRBD2	TGTGCCAGCAGCCTATCTTTGACTAGCGGGTCCCCGTGGGGCAATGAGCAGTTCTTC	CASSLSLTSGSPWGNEQFF
few	TRBV7-2	TRBJ2-7	NA	TGTGCCAGCAGCCTTACAGAGGGTTCCTACGAGCAGTACTTC	CASSLTEGSYEQYF
NA	TRBV5-1	TRBJ2-4	TRBD1	TGCGCCAGCAGCTCGTACAGGGGGCCTGAAAACATTCAGTACTTC	CASSSYRGPENIQYF
NA	TRBV5-1	TRBJ2-1	NA	TGCGCCAGCAGCGGAGGGCCCATGTACAATGAGCAGTTCTTC	CASSGGPMYNEQFF
NA	TRBV20-1	TRBJ2-2	NA	TGCAGCATAGACAGTTCCACCGGGGAGCTGTTTTTT	CSIDSSTGELFF
once	TRBV29-1	TRBJ2-6	NA	TGCAGCGTTGAGTCTCCCTCTGGGGCCAACGTCCTGACTTTC	CSVESPSGANVLTF
NA	TRBV20-1	TRBJ2-5	NA	TGCAGTGCACCCGGGGAGGGGGCTTTTGAGACCCAGTACTTC	CSAPGEGAFETQYF
NA	TRBV6-1	TRBJ2-3	NA	TGTGCCAGCAGCCAACTTGCGCCGACAGATACGCAGTATTTT	CASSQLAPTDTQYF
few	TRBV15	TRBJ2-3	NA	TGTGCCACCAGCACTACGGTGTTAGGAACGCAGTATTTT	CATSTTVLGTQYF
few	TRBV7-9	TRBJ2-1	TRBD2	TGTGCCAGCGGGACTAGCGGTTACTCCTACAATGAGCAGTTCTTC	CASGTSGYSYNEQFF
few	TRBV27	TRBJ2-1	NA	TGTGCCAGCAGTTTAACTATTAACAATGAGCAGTTCTTC	CASSLTINNEQFF
once	TRBV19	TRBJ2-3	TRBD1	TGTGCCAGTAGTAAGGGACAGGGGGCCGCAGATACGCAGTATTTT	CASSKGQGAADTQYF
NA	TRBV7-9	TRBJ2-1	TRBD2	TGTGCCAGCAGTTACGGACTAGCGGGGCCCTACAATGAGCAGTTCTTC	CASSYGLAGPYNEQFF
many	TRBV10-3	TRBJ2-1	TRBD2	TGTGCCATCAGTGAGCGGGAGGCCATTGCCTACAATGAGCAGTTCTTC	CAISEREAIAYNEQFF
few	TRBV24-1	TRBJ2-1	TRBD1	TGTGCCACCCGAGGGACAGTCCCGGACAATGAGCAGTTCTTC	CATRGTVPDNEQFF
NA	TRBV7-2	TRBJ2-7	TRBD2	TGTGCCAGCAGCTCCTCACCGGGACTAGCGGTCGAGCAGTACTTC	CASSSSPGLAVEQYF
NA	TRBV6-1	TRBJ2-7	TRBD1	TGTGCCAGCAGGGAAGAACGGACAGGTCAATACGAGCAGTACTTC	CASREERTGQYEQYF
few	TRBV4-2	TRBJ2-7	NA	TGTGCCAGCAGCCAAAGACACAACTACGAGCAGTACTTC	CASSQRHNYEQYF
few	TRBV5-1	TRBJ2-5	NA	TGCGCCAGCAGCCACGGACACGACGGGGGAGAGACCCAGTACTTC	CASSHGHDGGETQYF
NA	TRBV29-1	TRBJ2-5	NA	TGCAGCGTTGTGGGGAGACTATCGGAGACCCAGTACTTC	CSVVGRLSETQYF
NA	TRBV20-1	TRBJ2-2	TRBD1	TGCAGTGCTAGAACTGGGACAGTTGGCGGGGAGCTGTTTTTT	CSARTGTVGGELFF
NA	TRBV29-1	TRBJ2-5	TRBD2	TGCAGCGTTGAAGAGGGACTAGCGGGAGTTGTTGGAGAGACCCAGTACTTC	CSVEEGLAGVVGETQYF
few	TRBV6-2/TRBV6-3	TRBJ2-7	TRBD2	TGTGCCAGCAGTCCCCGGGACTATCAAGAAGCCTACGAGCAGTACTTC	CASSPRDYQEAYEQYF
NA	TRBV3-1	TRBJ2-1	NA	TGTGCCAGCAGCCCGCATGTGGGGAATGAGCAGTTCTTC	CASSPHVGNEQFF
NA	TRBV10-3	TRBJ2-5	NA	TGTGCCATCAGCCGGGACCTCAAAGAGACCCAGTACTTC	CAISRDLKETQYF
NA	TRBV7-3	TRBJ2-3	TRBD1	TGTGCCAGCAGCGCGACAGGGGGAGATACGCAGTATTTT	CASSATGGDTQYF
few	TRBV24-1	TRBJ2-1	NA	TGTGCCACCAGTGTCGGGGGAGTCTCCTTCTCCTACAATGAGCAGTTCTTC	CATSVGGVSFSYNEQFF
few	TRBV20-1	TRBJ2-1	TRBD2	TGCAGTGGCTCGGGGGGGAGCTCCTACAATGAGCAGTTCTTC	CSGSGGSSYNEQFF
NA	TRBV20-1	TRBJ2-5	NA	TGCAGTGCTTTGCGGGACACCGGTTTGACCCAGTACTTC	CSALRDTGLTQYF
NA	TRBV10-3	TRBJ2-1	TRBD1	TGTGCCATCAGTGAGTCCATGGGACAGTTGACCTACAATGAGCAGTTCTTC	CAISESMGQLTYNEQFF
few	TRBV29-1	TRBJ1-2	TRBD1	TGCAGCGTAGACAGGGATAACTATGGCTACACCTTC	CSVDRDNYGYTF
few	TRBV7-6	TRBJ2-5	TRBD1	TGTGCCAGCAGCTTCGAGGACAGGGTCGGAGAGACCCAGTACTTC	CASSFEDRVGETQYF
many	TRBV5-6	TRBJ2-7	NA	TGTGCCAGCAGCTTTATGGGAGGCTCCTACGAGCAGTACTTC	CASSFMGGSYEQYF
few	TRBV6-2/TRBV6-3	TRBJ2-1	NA	TGTGCCAGCAGTTATACGTCGCCAGGTAGTGAGCAGTTCTTC	CASSYTSPGSEQFF
NA	TRBV20-1	TRBJ2-7	TRBD2	TGCAGTGCTAGTCGTCCCCTAGCGGGGGTAGCCTACGAGCAGTACTTC	CSASRPLAGVAYEQYF
few	TRBV19	TRBJ2-7	TRBD2	TGTGCCAGTAGTAGAGGGACTAGCGGGAGTGTTTACGAGCAGTACTTC	CASSRGTSGSVYEQYF
many	TRBV10-3	TRBJ2-1	TRBD2	TGTGCCATCAGTGACGGACTAGCGTCCTACAATGAGCAGTTCTTC	CAISDGLASYNEQFF
many	TRBV5-1	TRBJ2-3	TRBD2	TGCGCCAGCAGCTTGCGAGCGGGGGGACCATCCGATACGCAGTATTTT	CASSLRAGGPSDTQYF
few	TRBV5-1	TRBJ2-6	NA	TGCGCCAGCAGCGCCGACCGCCTGGGAAGGGCCAACGTCCTGACTTTC	CASSADRLGRANVLTF
few	TRBV15	TRBJ1-1	NA	TGTGCCACCAGCAGAGTCGGGTATTGGGAGGTGAACACTGAAGCTTTCTTT	CATSRVGYWEVNTEAFF
NA	TRBV6-2/TRBV6-3	TRBJ2-5	TRBD1	TGTGCCAGCAACGGAAGGGGACAGGGATGGGAGACCCAGTACTTC	CASNGRGQGWETQYF
many	TRBV5-1	TRBJ2-5	TRBD1	TGCGCCAGCAGCCCGGGACAGGGGTTTGAGACCCAGTACTTC	CASSPGQGFETQYF
NA	TRBV20-1	TRBJ2-5	NA	TGCAGTGCTAGAGAGTTAGGAGAGACCCAGTACTTC	CSARELGETQYF
NA	TRBV30	TRBJ2-1	NA	TGTGCCTGGATGGAATTAAGCTCCTACAATGAGCAGTTCTTC	CAWMELSSYNEQFF
many	TRBV12-3/TRBV12-4	TRBJ2-3	NA	TGTGCCAGCAGCTTAGCGAGCACAGATACGCAGTATTTT	CASSLASTDTQYF
few	TRBV20-1	TRBJ2-7	NA	TGCAGTGCTAGGGGCGGGAAGGCCTACGAGCAGTACTTC	CSARGGKAYEQYF
few	TRBV10-3	TRBJ2-1	TRBD1	TGTGCCATCAGTGAGTCTGGGACAGGGGATGAGCAGTTCTTC	CAISESGTGDEQFF